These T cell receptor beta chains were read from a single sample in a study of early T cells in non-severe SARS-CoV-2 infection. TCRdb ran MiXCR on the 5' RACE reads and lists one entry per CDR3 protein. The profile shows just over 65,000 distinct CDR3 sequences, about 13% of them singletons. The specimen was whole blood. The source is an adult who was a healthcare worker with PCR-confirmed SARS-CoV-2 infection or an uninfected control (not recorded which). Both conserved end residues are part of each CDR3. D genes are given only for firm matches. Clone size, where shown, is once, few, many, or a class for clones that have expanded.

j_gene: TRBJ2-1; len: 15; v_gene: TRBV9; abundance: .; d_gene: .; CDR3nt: TGTGCCAGCACTTGGGCGGATTCCCGGTACAATGAGCAGTTCTTC; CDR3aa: CASTWADSRYNEQFF
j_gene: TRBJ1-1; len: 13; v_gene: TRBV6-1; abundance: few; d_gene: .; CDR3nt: TGTGCCAGCAGTGAAGCGAGGGACACTGAAGCTTTCTTT; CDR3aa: CASSEARDTEAFF
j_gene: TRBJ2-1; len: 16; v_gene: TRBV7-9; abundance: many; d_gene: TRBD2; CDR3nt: TGTGCCAGCAGCTTGGGTAAGCGGGAGTCTTTGGATGAGCAGTTCTTC; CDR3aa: CASSLGKRESLDEQFF
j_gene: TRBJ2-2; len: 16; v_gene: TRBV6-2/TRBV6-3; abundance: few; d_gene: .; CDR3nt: TGTGCCAGCAGTGCCACAGGGAGCGCGAACACCGGGGAGCTGTTTTTT; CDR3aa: CASSATGSANTGELFF
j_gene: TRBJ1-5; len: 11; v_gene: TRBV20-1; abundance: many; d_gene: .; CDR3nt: TGCAGTGCTAGAGCCGACGGCCCCCAGCATTTT; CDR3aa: CSARADGPQHF
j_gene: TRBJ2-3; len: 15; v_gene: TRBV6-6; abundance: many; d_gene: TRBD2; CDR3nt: TGTGCCAGCAGTTACGGAGCGGGAGGTACAGATACGCAGTATTTT; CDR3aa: CASSYGAGGTDTQYF
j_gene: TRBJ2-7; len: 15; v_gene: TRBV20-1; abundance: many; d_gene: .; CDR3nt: TGCAGTGCTAGAATTTCGAGGGACCCTTCCTACGAGCAGTACTTC; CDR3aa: CSARISRDPSYEQYF
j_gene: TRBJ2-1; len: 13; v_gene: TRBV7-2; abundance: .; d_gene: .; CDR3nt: TGTGCCAGTACCAGGGGGGTTCACAATGAGCAGTTCTTC; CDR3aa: CASTRGVHNEQFF
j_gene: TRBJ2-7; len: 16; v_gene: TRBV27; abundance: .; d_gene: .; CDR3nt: TGTGCCAGCAGTACCTCCTATGATGCCCACTCCTACGAGCAGTACTTC; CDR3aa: CASSTSYDAHSYEQYF
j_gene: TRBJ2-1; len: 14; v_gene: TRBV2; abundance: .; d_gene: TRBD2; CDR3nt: TGTGCCAGCCATGGGACTAGCACGGCCAATGAGCAGTTCTTC; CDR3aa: CASHGTSTANEQFF
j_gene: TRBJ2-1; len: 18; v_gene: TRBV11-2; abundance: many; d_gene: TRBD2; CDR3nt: TGTGCCAGCAGCTTAGTGGGACTAGCGGGATCGACCTACAATGAGCAGTTCTTC; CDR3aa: CASSLVGLAGSTYNEQFF
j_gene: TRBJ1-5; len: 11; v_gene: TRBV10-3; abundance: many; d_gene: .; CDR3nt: TGTGCCATCACCTTGGATCAGCCCCAGCATTTT; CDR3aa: CAITLDQPQHF
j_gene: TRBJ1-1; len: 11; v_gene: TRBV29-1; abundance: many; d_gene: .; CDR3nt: TGCAGCGTTGATAGATCCACTGAAGCTTTCTTT; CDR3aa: CSVDRSTEAFF
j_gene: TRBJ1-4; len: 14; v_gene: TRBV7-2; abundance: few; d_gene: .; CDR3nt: TGTGCCAGCAGCCTAGTAGGGGGGGTGGAAAAACTGTTTTTT; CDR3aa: CASSLVGGVEKLFF
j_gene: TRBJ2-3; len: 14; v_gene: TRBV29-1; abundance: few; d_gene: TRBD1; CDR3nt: TGCAGCGTCCGGACAGGGGCGACTACAGATACGCAGTATTTT; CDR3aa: CSVRTGATTDTQYF
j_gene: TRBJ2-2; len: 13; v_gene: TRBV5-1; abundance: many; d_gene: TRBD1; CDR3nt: TGCGCCTGCCACAGGGGGGACACCGGGGAGCTGTTTTTT; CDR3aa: CACHRGDTGELFF
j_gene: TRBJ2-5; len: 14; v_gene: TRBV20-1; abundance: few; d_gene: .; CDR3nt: TGCAGTCCCGACTTCGTCCCCTCGGGGGAGACCCAGTACTTC; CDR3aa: CSPDFVPSGETQYF
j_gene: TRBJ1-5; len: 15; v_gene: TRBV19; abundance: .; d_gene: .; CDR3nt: TGTGCCAGTAGTATCGATAGGGCGAGCAATCAGCCCCAGCATTTT; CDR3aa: CASSIDRASNQPQHF
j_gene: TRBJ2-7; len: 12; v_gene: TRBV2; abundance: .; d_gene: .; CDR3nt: TGTGCCAGCAGTGAACGGGGAGGCGAGCAGTACTTC; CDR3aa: CASSERGGEQYF
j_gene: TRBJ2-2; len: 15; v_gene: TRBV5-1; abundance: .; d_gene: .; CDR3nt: TGCGCCAGCTACCTCCTCGAGACAGGCACCGGGGAGCTGTTTTTT; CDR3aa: CASYLLETGTGELFF
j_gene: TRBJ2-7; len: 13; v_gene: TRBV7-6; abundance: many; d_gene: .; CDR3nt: TGTGCCAGCAGCTTAAGCGGATTCGACGAGCAGTACTTC; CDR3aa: CASSLSGFDEQYF
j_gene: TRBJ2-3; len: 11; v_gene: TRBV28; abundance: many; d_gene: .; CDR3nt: TGTGCCAGCAGCCTCACAGATACGCAGTATTTT; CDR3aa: CASSLTDTQYF
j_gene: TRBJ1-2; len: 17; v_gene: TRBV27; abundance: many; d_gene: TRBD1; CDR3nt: TGTGCCAGCAGTTCGTTCCGGACAGGGCGTCTGGGCTATGGCTACACCTTC; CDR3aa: CASSSFRTGRLGYGYTF